Shown below are 23 T cell receptor beta chains from a single sample sequenced in a study of T cell clonotyping in hematopoietic cell transplantation. Sequencing used immunoSEQ multiplex PCR; TCRdb keeps in-frame clones, though not all of them. The top ten hold roughly 5.4% of the sample, which has around 15,000 clones, around 90% seen once. Sequencing used peripheral blood mononuclear cells. The origin of the receptors is a man between 40 and 49 years old in good health. Some clones in this sample may be carry-over from other donors' samples.

This sequence joins TRBV6-5 and TRBJ1-2, with D perhaps TRBD1 (6 bases). V lost 2 bases, J lost 0 bases, and 13 bases lay in between. The germline V gene has CDR1 MNHEY and CDR2 SVGAGI. CDR3 length equals 16 residues. As DNA, the CDR3 is TGTGCCAGCAGTTACATGGGGACAAGAGCTAACTATGGCTACACCTTC. This encodes CASSYMGTRANYGYTF.

The J gene is TRBJ2-7, the V gene TRBV5-4; 8 bases match TRBD1. With 4 bases clipped from V and 4 bases from J, the junction kept 16 bases outside the gene matches. The CDR3 consists of 17 residues. Germline loops: CDR1 SGHNT, CDR2 YYREEE (reference sequence). CDR3 residues: CASSPGVRTGTTYEQYF. DNA for the CDR3: TGTGCCAGCAGCCCGGGAGTTAGGACAGGGACGACATACGAGCAGTACTTC. Drawing the rest from reference TRBV5-4 and TRBJ2-7, the complete variable domain is ETGVTQSPTHLIKTRGQQVTLRCSSQSGHNTVSWYQQALGQGPQFIFQYYREEENGRGNFPPRFSGLQFPNYSSELNVNALELDDSALYLCASSPGVRTGTTYEQYFGPGTRLTVT.

The gene calls are TRBV4-3 and TRBJ1-2; tentative D call: TRBD1 (5 bases). The CDR3 loop spans 16 amino acids. Looked up from germline, CDR1 is LGHNA and CDR2 is YSLEER. V lost 0 bases and J lost 3, with 14 bases in between. CDR3 sequence reads: CASSQEVTDTYYGYTF. Here the CDR3 DNA reads TGCGCCAGCAGCCAAGAGGTCACGGACACTTACTATGGCTACACCTTC.

This clone was counted once. This chain joins TRBV7-2 and TRBJ1-5, with D possibly matching TRBD1 (6 bases). Between the trimmed V and J ends, which lost 4 bases and 7 bases, there was a span of 11 bases. Germline lookup yields CDR1 SGHTA and CDR2 FQGNSA. The CDR3 sequence is 13 residues long. The CDR3 loop is CASSSYREQPQHF. Written as DNA, the CDR3 is TGTGCCAGCAGCTCCTACAGGGAACAGCCCCAGCATTTT.

The J gene is TRBJ2-3, the V gene TRBV14; D is possibly TRBD1 or TRBD2 (6 bases each). V dropped 0 bases and J dropped 4 bases, with 8 bases sitting between them. CDR1 is SGHDN, CDR2 FVKESK, per germline. CDR3 length: 14 residues. This CDR3 is CASSQDGGADTQYF. CDR3 coding DNA: TGTGCCAGCAGCCAAGACGGGGGCGCAGATACGCAGTATTTT.

About this clone: At the DNA level, this CDR3 is encoded by other sequences in the same sample as well. This rearrangement joins TRBV16 to TRBJ2-7; no firm D call. CDR1 KGHSY and CDR2 FQNENV come from the germline V gene. V was shortened by 0 bases and J by 0 bases, with 9 bases between the two germline ends. The length of the CDR3 is 15 residues. The CDR3 region is CASSQSSGSSYEQYF. Here the CDR3 DNA reads TGTGCCAGCAGCCAATCGTCCGGAAGCTCCTACGAGCAGTACTTC.

The V gene is TRBV5-4, the J gene TRBJ1-2; the D gene is possibly TRBD1 (5 bases). Germline loops: CDR1 SGHNT, CDR2 YYREEE (reference sequence). Trimming removed 4 bases from V and 4 bases from J, with 17 bases in between. This CDR3 comprises 15 residues. For the CDR3, the DNA is TGTGCCAGCAGCCTGGGGCCAGGGAGAGGCTATGGCTACACCTTC. Protein sequence: CASSLGPGRGYGYTF.

For the CDR3, the DNA is TGTGCCAGCAGTATCCGGGGCTACACCTTC. Its translation is CASSIRGYTF. The rearrangement uses TRBV2 and TRBJ1-2; D remains ambiguous. The germline gives CDR1 SNHLY, CDR2 FYNNEI. V was shortened by 5 bases and J by 8 bases, with 6 bases between the two germline ends. CDR3 size: 10 residues. Looking up the rest from reference TRBV2 and TRBJ1-2 gives the full variable domain: EPEVTQTPSHQVTQMGQEVILRCVPISNHLYFYWYRQILGQKVEFLVSFYNNEISEKSEIFDDQFSVERPDGSNFTLKIRSTKLEDSAMYFCASSIRGYTFGSGTRLTVV.

CDR3 nucleotides: TGTGCCAGCAGTGAATGGGATAGCAATCAGCCCCAGCATTTT. Protein product: CASSEWDSNQPQHF. The rearrangement links TRBV6-1 to TRBJ1-5; D is ambiguous. This CDR3 region has 14 residues. The germline gives CDR1 MNHNS, CDR2 SASEGT. Trimming took 2 bases from V and 0 from J, leaving 5 bases between them.

This chain links TRBV2 with TRBJ2-7, with TRBD2 matching over 8 bases. V gave up 4 bases and J gave up 3 bases; unmatched junction bases: 5. Germline CDR1 and CDR2: SNHLY and FYNNEI. The CDR3 loop spans 14 amino acids. CDR3 nucleotide sequence: TGTGCCAGCAGTGGGCTAGCGGGCCACTACGAGCAGTACTTC. Translation: CASSGLAGHYEQYF.

The V call is TRBV4-1, the J call TRBJ2-1; D tentatively fits TRBD1 or TRBD2 (5 bases each). The CDR3 loop spans 13 amino acids. With 0 bases removed from V and 9 bases from J, the gap between germline ends came to 9 bases. Germline V gene data show CDR1 as MGHRA and CDR2 as YSYEKL. The CDR3 DNA follows: TGCGCCAGCAGCCAAGATCGTGGGGGTGAGCAGTTCTTC. Translating gives CASSQDRGGEQFF.

The chain is built from TRBV30 and TRBJ2-1; D may correspond to TRBD1 or TRBD2 (5 bases each). Germline V CDR1 and CDR2: GTSNPN, SVGIG (reference sequence). Trimming removed 0 bases at V and 4 bases at J, with 16 bases between. The CDR3 runs 16 residues. CDR3 DNA sequence: TGTGCCTGGAGTGTGGGGCGGGCCGCCCTTTACAATGAGCAGTTCTTC. Translated, it gives CAWSVGRAALYNEQFF.

This clone showed up just once. The V call is TRBV7-3, the J call TRBJ2-3; the D gene is possibly TRBD1 (5 bases). Looked up from germline, CDR1 is SGHTA and CDR2 is FQGTGA. The ends were cut back, 0 bases at V and 1 base at J, with 8 bases in the middle. The CDR3 has 15 amino acids. CDR3 protein: CASSLTGQGTDTQYF. Written as DNA, the CDR3 is TGTGCCAGCAGCTTAACCGGACAAGGCACAGATACGCAGTATTTT.

V is TRBV18 and J is TRBJ1-4; the match to TRBD1 covers 7 bases. Germline trimming cut 5 bases from V and 8 bases from J; bases unmatched to any gene: 8. This CDR3 is built from 14 residues. Germline V gives CDR1 KGHSH, CDR2 LQKENI. CDR3 in DNA: TGTGCCAGCTCAGAACAGGGGTTAGCCGAAAAACTGTTTTTT. Residues: CASSEQGLAEKLFF.

This clone was seen a handful of times. This chain uses TRBV2 with TRBJ2-7; TRBD1 matches 10 bases. Looked up from germline, CDR1 is SNHLY and CDR2 is FYNNEI. V gave up 3 bases and J gave up 3 bases; unmatched junction bases: 5. The CDR3 has 15 amino acids. The CDR3 sequence is CASSELGQGFYEQYF. DNA of the CDR3: TGTGCCAGCAGTGAGCTGGGACAGGGGTTCTACGAGCAGTACTTC.

This chain uses TRBV9 with TRBJ2-3; a possible D gene is TRBD1 (6 bases). Germline assignment: CDR1 SGDLS and CDR2 YYNGEE. V dropped 3 bases and J dropped 6 bases, with 20 bases sitting between them. This CDR3 region has 16 residues. CDR3 protein: CASSENRDTSSDTQYF. The DNA of the CDR3 is TGTGCCAGCAGCGAGAACCGGGACACGAGTTCGGATACGCAGTATTTT.

The gene calls are TRBV6-5 and TRBJ1-1; no clear D. Trimming shortened V by 6 bases and J by 4 bases, and 15 bases separated the two germline ends. CDR3 length equals 14 residues. The germline CDR1 and CDR2 sequences are MNHEY and SVGAGI. The CDR3 DNA sequence: TGTGCCAGCAGAAGCCAGTGGGAATCCACTGAAGCTTTCTTT. This sequence encodes CASRSQWESTEAFF.

The genes are TRBV11-3 and TRBJ2-7; 8 bases agree with TRBD2. CDR3 length equals 14 residues. Trimming cost V 5 bases and J 5 bases; bases outside gene matches: 8. In germline, CDR1 is SGHNT, CDR2 YENEEA. The CDR3 DNA reads TGTGCCAGCAGCCGGACTAGCTACCCCGACGAGCAGTACTTC. It is translated as CASSRTSYPDEQYF.

This clone was seen only a few times. The genes are TRBV27 and TRBJ1-1; D gene uncertain. The CDR3 totals 15 residues. The germline CDR1 and CDR2 sequences are MNHEY and SMNVEV (reference sequence). V was cut by 4 bases and J by 0 bases, with 12 bases left in between. CDR3 in DNA: TGTGCCAGCAGTTATGACCGTACTATGAACACTGAAGCTTTCTTT. It encodes CASSYDRTMNTEAFF.

The V and J genes are TRBV4-2 and TRBJ1-1; D possibly corresponds to TRBD1 (5 bases). From germline, CDR1 is LGHNA and CDR2 YNFKEQ. The CDR3 contains 16 residues. Trimming took 7 bases from V and 1 from J, leaving 19 bases between them. The DNA for the CDR3 is TGTGCCAGCACCGGAGGGGAAATTAGGTCGAACACTGAAGCTTTCTTT. Translation: CASTGGEIRSNTEAFF.

The chain uses TRBV7-3 and TRBJ1-1, with D possibly matching TRBD1 (5 bases). The CDR3 extends over 11 amino acids. Germline CDR1 SGHTA, CDR2 FQGTGA. Trimming shortened V by 5 bases and J by 9 bases, and 10 bases separated the two germline ends. The CDR3 protein is CASSQAGQAFF. CDR3 bases: TGTGCCAGCAGCCAAGCAGGGCAAGCTTTCTTT.

The chain combines TRBV27 with TRBJ2-7, with D unclear. Trimming left V 6 bases short and J 0 bases short, with 15 bases between. Looked up from germline, CDR1 is MNHEY and CDR2 is SMNVEV (reference sequence). The CDR3 spans 15 residues. CDR3 bases: TGTGCCAGCAGGCGAGAAAGTGGAAGCTCCTACGAGCAGTACTTC. Translated: CASRRESGSSYEQYF.

The chain has TRBV27 and TRBJ2-3, with 11 bases lining up with TRBD2. The CDR3 runs to 14 residues. Per germline, CDR1 MNHEY and CDR2 SMNVEV (reference sequence). Trimming removed 5 bases from V and 8 bases from J; junction bases left unmatched: 6. The CDR3 protein is CASSLLAGEATQYF. The CDR3 DNA is TGTGCCAGCAGTCTACTAGCGGGAGAAGCTACGCAGTATTTT.